The source of this T cell receptor (beta chain) is a study of cytomegalovirus exposure and HLA in healthy donors. Across the whole study: Among around 180 million T cells, an earlier analysis found 120 million or so unique TCR beta sequences.

CDR1 is DFQATT, CDR2 SNEGSKA, per germline (reference sequence). CDR3 size: 11 residues. V was shortened by 6 bases and J by 1 base, with 6 bases between the two germline ends. A remark on this clone: Its antigen remains unknown.

Study-level points and caveats: Using a false discovery rate of 0.05, a later analysis showed that approximately 17,000 TCR beta sequences were associated with HLA alleles. Serostatus for CMV was the only available immune exposure information. Later analysis identified a missense DCLRE1C variant that was linked to TCR beta V- and J-gene trimming.

Primers: 60 Vbeta forward and 13 Jbeta reverse. Measured with immunoSEQ multiplex PCR; TCRdb has only the in-frame clones, and not every one. Of 110,000 to 150,000 clones in the sample, 75% to 80% are singletons; the top ten hold 1.5% to 2%. The specimen sequenced was PBMCs. The genes are TRBV20-1 and TRBJ1-1; D uncertain. The receptor was derived from a woman under 40 in good health and CMV-seronegative. The CDR3 is CSARSNTEAFF. Written as DNA, the CDR3 is TGCAGTGCCCGGTCGAACACTGAAGCTTTCTTT.